The entry that follows covers one TCR beta chain sequence. The data derive from a study of T-cell memory formation after mild COVID-19. CDR1 is SGDLS and CDR2 is YYNGEE in the germline V gene. This CDR3 is 13 amino acids long. V dropped 3 bases and J dropped 4 bases, with 9 bases sitting between them. Each CDR3 protein gets one entry after TCRdb re-called the 5' RACE reads with MiXCR. This sample has about 560,000 distinct CDR3 sequences; approximately 15% occur once, and the top ten carry about 8.1%. Sequenced: PBMCs or a T cell subset sorted from them (not recorded which). V gene TRBV9 combines with J gene TRBJ2-3; D may be TRBD1 or TRBD2 (6 bases each). The source of this sequence is an adult woman who had mild COVID-19 (a few samples of this study predate the infection). Cell type and time point are not known. The CDR3 DNA reads as TGTGCCAGCAGCGGGGGGGCGCCAGATACGCAGTATTTT. Translated, it gives CASSGGAPDTQYF.